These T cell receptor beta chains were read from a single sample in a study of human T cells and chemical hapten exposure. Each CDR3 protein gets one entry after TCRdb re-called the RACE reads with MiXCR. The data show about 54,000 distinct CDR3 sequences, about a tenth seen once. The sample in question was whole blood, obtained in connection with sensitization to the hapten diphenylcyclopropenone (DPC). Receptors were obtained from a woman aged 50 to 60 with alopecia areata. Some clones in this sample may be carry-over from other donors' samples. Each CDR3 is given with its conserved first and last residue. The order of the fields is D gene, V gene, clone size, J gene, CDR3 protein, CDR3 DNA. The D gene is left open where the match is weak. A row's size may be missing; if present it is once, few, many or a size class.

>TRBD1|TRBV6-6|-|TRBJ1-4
CASSPDRGLTSGEKLFF
TGTGCCAGCAGTCCGGACAGGGGGCTTACTTCGGGTGAAAAACTGTTTTTT
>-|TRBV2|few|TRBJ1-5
CASSEGGMGNQPQHF
TGTGCCAGCAGTGAAGGGGGCATGGGCAATCAGCCCCAGCATTTT
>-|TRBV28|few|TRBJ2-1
CASSLFGEQFF
TGTGCCAGCAGTTTATTTGGTGAGCAGTTCTTC
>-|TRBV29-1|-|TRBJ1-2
CSAPPGRGNYGYTF
TGCAGCGCCCCGCCGGGGAGAGGGAACTATGGCTACACCTTC
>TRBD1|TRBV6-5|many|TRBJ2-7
CASSYSTGSDEQYF
TGTGCCAGCAGTTACTCGACAGGGAGCGACGAGCAGTACTTC
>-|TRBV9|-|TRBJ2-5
CASSVEQETQYF
TGTGCCAGCAGCGTAGAACAGGAGACCCAGTACTTC
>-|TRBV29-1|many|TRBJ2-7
CSVDLFVDSGNYEQYF
TGCAGCGTTGATCTCTTTGTGGATAGCGGAAACTACGAGCAGTACTTC
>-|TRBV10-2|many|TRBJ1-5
CASSPGSRNQPQHF
TGCGCCAGCAGCCCGGGGTCTCGCAATCAGCCCCAGCATTTT
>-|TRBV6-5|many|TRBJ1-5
CASRRNREGRMPQHF
TGTGCCAGCAGGAGAAATAGGGAGGGAAGAATGCCCCAGCATTTT
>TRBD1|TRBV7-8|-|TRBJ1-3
CASSLTGGGNTIYF
TGTGCCAGCAGCTTAACAGGGGGTGGAAACACCATATATTTT
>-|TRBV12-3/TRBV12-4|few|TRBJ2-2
CASSFLGIGELFF
TGTGCCAGCAGTTTCCTCGGGATCGGGGAGCTGTTTTTT
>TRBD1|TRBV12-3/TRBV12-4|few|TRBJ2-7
CASSRRQDRAEQYF
TGTGCCAGCAGTCGACGTCAGGACAGGGCCGAGCAGTACTTC
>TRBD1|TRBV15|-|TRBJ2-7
CATSVWDRTYEQYF
TGTGCCACCAGCGTCTGGGACAGAACCTACGAGCAGTACTTC
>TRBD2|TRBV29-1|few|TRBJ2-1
CSVPTSGSTGNEQFF
TGCAGCGTTCCGACTAGCGGGAGTACGGGGAATGAGCAGTTCTTC
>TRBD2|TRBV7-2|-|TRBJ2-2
CASSKAGVFNTGELFF
TGTGCCAGCAGCAAAGCGGGAGTATTCAACACCGGGGAGCTGTTTTTT
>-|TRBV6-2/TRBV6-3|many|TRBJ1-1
CASSGQMNTEAFF
TGTGCCAGCAGCGGACAGATGAACACTGAAGCTTTCTTT
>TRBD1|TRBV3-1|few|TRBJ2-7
CASSRQGKAGYEQYF
TGTGCCAGCAGCCGACAGGGTAAGGCCGGCTACGAGCAGTACTTC
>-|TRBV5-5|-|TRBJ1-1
CASRLNAPPGTEAFF
TGTGCCAGCAGATTGAATGCCCCCCCTGGGACTGAAGCTTTCTTT
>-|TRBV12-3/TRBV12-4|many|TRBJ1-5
CASSLVQGQPQHF
TGTGCCAGCAGTTTAGTCCAGGGCCAGCCCCAGCATTTT
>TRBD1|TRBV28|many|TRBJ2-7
CASSFSTGGAEQYF
TGTGCCAGCAGTTTTAGCACAGGGGGCGCCGAGCAGTACTTC
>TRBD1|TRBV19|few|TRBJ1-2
CASTGTGPTLNYGYTF
TGTGCCAGTACCGGGACAGGTCCCACCCTGAACTATGGCTACACCTTC
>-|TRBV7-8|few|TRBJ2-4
CASSTGGARTKNIQYF
TGTGCCAGCAGCACCGGCGGGGCCCGTACCAAAAACATTCAGTACTTC
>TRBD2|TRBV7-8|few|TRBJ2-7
CASSSTSGGAWNEQYF
TGTGCCAGCAGCTCGACTAGCGGGGGGGCCTGGAACGAGCAGTACTTC
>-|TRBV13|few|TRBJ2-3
CASSPRGGTDTQYF
TGTGCCAGCAGCCCCCGAGGGGGCACAGATACGCAGTATTTT
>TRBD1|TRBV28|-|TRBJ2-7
CAIPHTGGPPCEQYF
TGTGCTATCCCCCATACAGGGGGACCACCTTGCGAGCAGTACTTC
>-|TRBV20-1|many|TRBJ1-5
CSARRPGHILITGNQPQHF
TGCAGTGCTAGACGACCTGGGCACATTCTAATTACAGGGAATCAGCCCCAGCATTTT
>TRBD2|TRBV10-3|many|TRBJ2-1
CAISRLAGASSSYNEQFF
TGTGCCATCAGTAGGCTAGCGGGGGCGTCCAGCTCCTACAATGAGCAGTTCTTC
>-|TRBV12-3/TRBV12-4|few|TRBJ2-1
CASSLALLGGDEQFF
TGTGCCAGCAGTTTAGCCCTCCTGGGGGGCGATGAGCAGTTCTTC
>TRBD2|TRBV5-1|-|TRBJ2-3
CASGLGALAGPTYTQYF
TGCGCCAGCGGATTGGGTGCTCTAGCGGGACCTACGTATACGCAGTATTTT
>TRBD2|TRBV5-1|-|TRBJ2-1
CASSVAGSSYNEQFF
TGCGCCAGCAGCGTAGCGGGAAGCTCCTACAATGAGCAGTTCTTC
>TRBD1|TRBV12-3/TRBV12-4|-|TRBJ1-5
CASSLEGADQPQHF
TGTGCCAGCAGTTTAGAGGGGGCAGATCAGCCCCAGCATTTT
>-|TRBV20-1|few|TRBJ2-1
CSARAAVHEQFF
TGCAGTGCGAGGGCAGCGGTCCATGAGCAGTTCTTC